The 24 T cell receptor beta chains below all came from one sample that was sequenced in a study of beta chain features in type 1 diabetes. Study-wide findings and caveats: Type 1 diabetes patients showed a moderate but significant shortening of TCRB CDR3s in all four CD4+ subsets.

The entirety of the isolated RNA underwent reverse transcription, so expressed TCRB transcripts were sequenced. Profiled with immunoSEQ multiplex PCR; TCRdb holds only in-frame clones, not every one. The sample carries hundreds of thousands of clones, about an eighth recorded once. No antigen is known for these receptors. The sample consisted of naive CD4+ T cells from blood. Receptor source: a man between 18 and 29 years old with type 1 diabetes.

The chain links TRBV5-1 to TRBJ2-5; D is perhaps TRBD1 or TRBD2 (5 bases each). The CDR3 sequence is 13 residues long. Germline V gene lookup returns CDR1 SGHRS and CDR2 YFSETQ. V was pared by 3 bases and J by 4 bases, with 10 bases between. The DNA for the CDR3 is TGCGCCAGCAGCTGGGACGACGGAGAGACCCAGTACTTC. Encoded protein: CASSWDDGETQYF.

The J gene is TRBJ2-7, the V gene TRBV25-1; TRBD1 matches at 8 bases. With 6 bases clipped from V and 2 bases from J, the junction kept 15 bases outside the gene matches. The germline gives CDR1 MGHDK, CDR2 SYGVNS. The CDR3 is 17 amino acids. CDR3 DNA: TGTGCCAGCAGCCTCCCCCCCGGGACAGGACCCACCTACGAGCAGTACTTC. Amino acid sequence: CASSLPPGTGPTYEQYF.

The chain employs TRBV30 and TRBJ1-3; D is undetermined. Per the germline V gene, CDR1 is GTSNPN and CDR2 is SVGIG (reference sequence). The V gene lost 4 bases and the J gene lost 0 bases, with 7 bases spanning the gap. The CDR3 is made up of 13 amino acids. The CDR3 here is CAWTIHSGNTIYF. The DNA for the CDR3 is TGTGCCTGGACCATCCACTCTGGAAACACCATATATTTT.

In its sample, this clone was seen a few times. J is TRBJ2-1 and V is TRBV30; the D is unclear. CDR3 length: 10 residues. Germline V gene sequence: CDR1 GTSNPN, CDR2 SVGIG (reference sequence). With 3 bases removed from V and 7 bases from J, the gap between germline ends came to 4 bases. This CDR3 reads CAWRGNEQFF. CDR3 bases: TGTGCCTGGAGAGGAAATGAGCAGTTCTTC.

This clone has only a few counts. The rearrangement uses TRBV20-1 and TRBJ2-7; D is ambiguous. The ends were cut back, 2 bases at V and 5 bases at J, with 7 bases in the middle. The CDR3 sequence is 11 residues long. CDR1 and CDR2 from the germline V gene are DFQATT and SNEGSKA (reference sequence). CDR3 in amino acids: CSARRTNEQYF. CDR3 DNA: TGCAGTGCTAGAAGAACCAACGAGCAGTACTTC.

This clone was seen a handful of times. Sequence at one end of the junction differs from germline and may be a read error. The chain carries TRBV7-7 and TRBJ2-1, with 9 nucleotides matching TRBD1. There are 15 residues in the CDR3. Per the germline V gene, CDR1 is SSHAT and CDR2 is FNYEAQ (reference sequence). The CDR3 protein is CASSLAGTGMNEQFF. CDR3 nucleotides: TGTGCTAGCAGCTTGGCCGGGACAGGGATGAATGAGCAGTTCTTC.

This clone showed up just a few times. V gene TRBV7-9 combines with J gene TRBJ2-1; 7 positions match TRBD2. The CDR3 is 11 residues long. CDR1 and CDR2 (germline): SEHNR, FQNEAQ (reference sequence). J gave up 10 bases and V 6 bases, and 3 bases lay outside the gene matches. CDR3 sequence: CASSGGLEQFF. Here the CDR3 DNA reads TGTGCCAGCAGTGGGGGACTAGAGCAGTTCTTC.

The chain combines TRBV29-1 with TRBJ2-3, with 7 bases that match TRBD2. Germline CDR1 SQVTM, CDR2 ANQGSEA. Unmatched junction bases numbered 6, after V lost 8 bases and J lost 4 bases. The CDR3 consists of 12 residues. CDR3 bases: TGCAGCTCTGGGGGGGTGGCAGATACGCAGTATTTT. Translating it yields CSSGGVADTQYF.

This clone was seen only a few times. This chain connects TRBV6-6 to TRBJ1-5; D is undetermined. Trimming took 6 bases from V and 5 from J, leaving 8 bases between them. Germline lookup yields CDR1 MNHNY and CDR2 SVGAGI (reference sequence). The CDR3 runs to 12 residues. The CDR3 sequence: CASRSSDQPQHF. CDR3 sequence (DNA): TGTGCCAGCAGGAGCAGTGATCAGCCCCAGCATTTT.

The table lists this clone with a few counts. This chain connects TRBV29-1 to TRBJ1-1; 7 nucleotides match TRBD1. CDR1 and CDR2 (germline): SQVTM, ANQGSEA. The CDR3 sequence is 13 residues long. V shed 5 bases and J 3 bases; nucleotides not matched to a gene: 6. CDR3 sequence: CSVNRGRDTEAFF. The CDR3 DNA sequence: TGCAGCGTTAACAGGGGAAGGGACACTGAAGCTTTCTTT.

The chain combines TRBV28 with TRBJ1-1; D not certain. Germline CDR1 reads MDHEN; CDR2 reads SYDVKM. The CDR3 extends over 15 amino acids. V lost 3 bases and J lost 1, with 12 bases in between. The DNA for the CDR3 is TGTGCCAGCAGTTTCCCCCTATCCGGGAACACTGAAGCTTTCTTT. Its translation: CASSFPLSGNTEAFF.

The chain links TRBV29-1 to TRBJ2-1; 11 bases match TRBD1. This CDR3 spans 15 amino acids. Germline V gives CDR1 SQVTM, CDR2 ANQGSEA. Trimming removed 7 bases from V and 5 bases from J; junction bases left unmatched: 10. CDR3 loop: CSADRTGGGHNEQFF. The CDR3 coding sequence is TGCAGCGCCGATAGGACAGGGGGCGGGCACAATGAGCAGTTCTTC.

This clone was seen a handful of times. The genes are TRBV11-2 and TRBJ2-3; D is possibly TRBD1 (6 bases). The CDR3 consists of 15 residues. The germline CDR1 and CDR2 sequences are SGHAT and FQNNGV. V gave up 5 bases and J gave up 5 bases, with 17 bases separating them. The CDR3 DNA is TGTGCCAGCAGCCTACAGGGACCTTCGGGAGATACGCAGTATTTT. Amino acid sequence: CASSLQGPSGDTQYF. The full variable domain, in which reference TRBV11-2 and TRBJ2-3 provide the parts outside the CDR3, is EAGVAQSPRYKIIEKRQSVAFWCNPISGHATLYWYQQILGQGPKLLIQFQNNGVVDDSQLPKDRFSAERLKGVDSTLKIQPAKLEDSAVYLCASSLQGPSGDTQYFGPGTRLTVL.

The rearrangement uses TRBV30 and TRBJ1-5, with no clear D. V was pared by 4 bases and J by 5 bases, with 18 bases between. From germline, CDR1 is GTSNPN and CDR2 SVGIG (reference sequence). CDR3 length: 15 amino acids. The CDR3 coding sequence is TGTGCCTGGACAAGGGCCGATATCAGGCATCAGCCCCAGCATTTT. Translating gives CAWTRADIRHQPQHF.

This chain uses TRBV29-1 with TRBJ1-1; TRBD1 aligns across 8 bases. This CDR3 comprises 12 residues. Unmatched junction bases numbered 6, after V lost 8 bases and J lost 4 bases. Germline values: CDR1 SQVTM, CDR2 ANQGSEA. Here the CDR3 reads CSCNRGTTEAFF. The CDR3 DNA sequence: TGCAGCTGCAACAGGGGGACCACTGAAGCTTTCTTT.

The rearrangement links TRBV5-1 to TRBJ2-5, with 7 bases matching TRBD1. V trimming: 2 bases; J trimming: 4 bases; junction bases outside the gene matches: 5. The CDR3 loop spans 14 amino acids. The germline CDR1 and CDR2 sequences are SGHRS and YFSETQ. This CDR3 is CASSFGRDRETQYF. Here the CDR3 DNA reads TGCGCCAGCAGCTTCGGCCGGGACAGAGAGACCCAGTACTTC.

The rearrangement joins TRBV19 to TRBJ2-5; D perhaps matches TRBD2 (5 bases). The V gene's germline CDR1 is LNHDA and CDR2 SQIVND (reference sequence). CDR3 length equals 15 residues. With 3 bases removed from V and 5 bases from J, the gap between germline ends came to 16 bases. This CDR3 reads CASSIDLVPGETQYF. In DNA form, the CDR3 reads TGTGCCAGTAGTATCGACTTAGTCCCGGGGGAGACCCAGTACTTC.

This clone has more than one count but fewer than ten. The chain employs TRBV7-9 and TRBJ1-1; 8 bases line up with TRBD1. Trimming cost V 4 bases and J 0 bases; bases outside gene matches: 13. Germline CDR1 reads SEHNR; CDR2 reads FQNEAQ (reference sequence). The CDR3 loop spans 18 amino acids. In nucleotides, the CDR3 is TGTGCCAGCAGCTCCCCGGCCCGACAGGGGACCATGAACACTGAAGCTTTCTTT. This gives the protein CASSSPARQGTMNTEAFF.

This clone was seen more than once but under ten times. The chain couples TRBV19 to TRBJ2-5; 7 bases map to TRBD2. The CDR3 has 14 amino acids. Germline V gives CDR1 LNHDA, CDR2 SQIVND (reference sequence). After removal of 5 bases from V and 6 bases from J, the junction contained 9 bases not matched to a gene. The CDR3 sequence: CASSGLAEAKTQYF. CDR3 bases: TGTGCCAGTAGTGGTCTAGCGGAGGCTAAGACCCAGTACTTC.

The rearrangement uses TRBV6-1 and TRBJ2-5, with D tentatively TRBD1 or TRBD2 (5 bases each). There are 14 residues in the CDR3. Looked up from germline, CDR1 is MNHNS and CDR2 is SASEGT. The V gene lost 3 bases and the J gene lost 5 bases, with 13 bases spanning the gap. The CDR3 region is CASSDYLWGETQYF. The CDR3 coding sequence is TGTGCCAGCAGTGACTACCTGTGGGGGGAGACCCAGTACTTC.

This clone was detected a few times. The chain joins TRBV6-4 to TRBJ2-3, with D possibly matching TRBD1 (6 bases). V lost 6 bases to trimming and J lost 1 base, with 14 bases between them. The CDR3 contains 15 residues. Germline-derived CDR1 and CDR2 are MRHNA and SNTAGT. CDR3 in DNA: TGTGCCAGCAGCCTGGACAGCCGAGGCACAGATACGCAGTATTTT. Translation gives CASSLDSRGTDTQYF.

This clone has just a few counts. This chain links TRBV5-6 with TRBJ2-7; D not certain. There are 12 residues in the CDR3. Trimming pared 0 bases from V and 4 bases from J, leaving 5 bases between. CDR1 is SGHDT, CDR2 YYEEEE, per germline. CDR3 amino acids: CASSLGEYEQYF. The CDR3 DNA sequence: TGTGCCAGCAGCTTGGGAGAATACGAGCAGTACTTC.

J is TRBJ1-5 and V is TRBV27; D ambiguous. Between the trimmed V and J ends, which lost 6 bases and 4 bases, there was a span of 19 bases. The CDR3 totals 16 residues. CDR1 MNHEY and CDR2 SMNVEV come from the germline V gene (reference sequence). The CDR3 DNA reads TGTGCCAGCAGACCCGGGCGGCGGGGTTCGAATCAGCCCCAGCATTTT. Residues: CASRPGRRGSNQPQHF.

For this clone: This sample also contains other DNA sequences that code for the same CDR3. The gene calls are TRBV5-1 and TRBJ2-1; TRBD1 matches at 7 bases. V shed 4 bases and J 4 bases; nucleotides not matched to a gene: 2. The CDR3 extends over 13 amino acids. Per germline, CDR1 SGHRS and CDR2 YFSETQ. CDR3 loop: CASSPQGYNEQFF. CDR3 nucleotide sequence: TGCGCCAGCAGCCCACAGGGGTACAATGAGCAGTTCTTC.